This entry lists 24 T cell receptor beta chains sequenced from one sample in a study of OX40 agonist ivuxolimab in advanced cancers. The protocol was immunoSEQ multiplex PCR, while the TCRdb copy is restricted to in-frame clones and leaves out a portion. This repertoire shows about 80,000 clones, 70% to 90% found once; its top ten account for 20% to 30%. This specimen was CD4+ or CD8+ T cells sorted from blood, taken in a trial of the OX40 agonist ivuxolimab. These receptors were obtained from an adult with an advanced solid tumor such as melanoma, head and neck, liver or kidney cancer.

The V call is TRBV29-1, the J call TRBJ1-5; a weak D match, TRBD1 (6 bases). Germline V lookup: CDR1 SQVTM, CDR2 ANQGSEA. The CDR3 is 14 residues long. V shed 0 bases and J shed 11 bases, with 17 bases lying between them. The CDR3 DNA is TGCAGCGTTGAAGATGAGGGCAAACCAGGGGCCCAGCATTTT. It specifies CSVEDEGKPGAQHF.

This clone was seen a handful of times. V and J are TRBV4-1 and TRBJ1-6; D remains unclear. The germline V gene encodes CDR1 MGHRA and CDR2 YSYEKL. The CDR3 is 14 residues long. V gave up 0 bases and J gave up 12 bases, with 12 bases separating them. The CDR3 DNA is TGCGCCAGCAGCCAAGACTCAAGGGAGCGACCCCTCCACTTT. Encoded protein: CASSQDSRERPLHF.

A few counts support this clone. The J gene is TRBJ2-7, the V gene TRBV11-2, with D uncertain. This CDR3 has 11 amino acids. Trimming left V 4 bases short and J 3 bases short, with 4 bases between. Germline values: CDR1 SGHAT, CDR2 FQNNGV. This CDR3 reads CASSSSYEQYF. CDR3 coding DNA: TGTGCCAGCAGCTCGAGCTACGAGCAGTACTTC.

The chain carries TRBV18 and TRBJ2-7; 8 positions match TRBD1. In germline, CDR1 is KGHSH, CDR2 LQKENI. With 6 bases clipped from V and 0 bases from J, the junction kept 4 bases outside the gene matches. The CDR3 is made up of 14 amino acids. The DNA for the CDR3 is TGTGCCAGCTCCCCCGGGACAGGCTCCTACGAGCAGTACTTC. This translates into CASSPGTGSYEQYF.

V is TRBV28 and J is TRBJ1-5; possible D gene TRBD1, 6 bases. Trimming stripped 6 bases from V and 5 bases from J, with 14 bases between. The CDR3 has 14 residues. Germline CDR1 reads MDHEN; CDR2 reads SYDVKM. The CDR3 DNA reads TGTGCCAGCAGCCCTGGACAGATCTATCAGCCCCAGCATTTT. This gives the protein CASSPGQIYQPQHF.

This clone was observed a single time. The J gene is TRBJ2-5, the V gene TRBV11-3, with a tentative D call TRBD1 (6 bases). Trimming removed 6 bases at V and 2 bases at J, with 28 bases between. Germline CDR1 is SGHNT and CDR2 is YENEEA. This CDR3 has 19 residues. DNA for the CDR3: TGTGCCAGCAGACGAACAGGAGTGGACAGTCCTAGGGTTCAAGAGACCCAGTACTTC. Protein product: CASRRTGVDSPRVQETQYF.

This chain joins TRBV7-9 and TRBJ2-1, with a tentative D call TRBD2 (5 bases). The V gene's germline CDR1 is SEHNR and CDR2 FQNEAQ (reference sequence). V was cut by 1 base and J by 3 bases, with 10 bases left in between. This CDR3 is built from 15 residues. The CDR3 reads CASSLGAAGYNEQFF. In DNA form, the CDR3 reads TGTGCCAGCAGCTTAGGGGCGGCGGGCTACAATGAGCAGTTCTTC.

This clone was seen more than once but under ten times. This chain joins TRBV7-2 and TRBJ2-3; 11 bases agree with TRBD2. Per germline, CDR1 SGHTA and CDR2 FQGNSA. Unmatched junction bases numbered 11, after V lost 5 bases and J lost 4 bases. This CDR3 is 17 amino acids long. The CDR3 sequence: CASSPSSGGAEADTQYF. The CDR3 coding sequence is TGTGCCAGCAGCCCCAGTAGCGGGGGGGCGGAGGCAGATACGCAGTATTTT. Filled out from reference TRBV7-2 and TRBJ2-3, the complete variable domain reads GAGVSQSPSNKVTEKGKDVELRCDPISGHTALYWYRQSLGQGLEFLIYFQGNSAPDKSGLPSDRFSAERTGGSVSTLTIQRTQQEDSAVYLCASSPSSGGAEADTQYFGPGTRLTVL.

A few counts support this clone. The chain uses TRBV25-1 and TRBJ2-5, with D perhaps matching TRBD1 or TRBD2 (7 bases each). This CDR3 comprises 13 residues. Looked up from germline, CDR1 is MGHDK and CDR2 is SYGVNS. Trimming pared 7 bases from V and 5 bases from J, leaving 14 bases between. The CDR3 DNA sequence: TGTGCCAGCACCATGCAGGGGGGGGAGACCCAGTACTTC. Translating it yields CASTMQGGETQYF.

The V and J genes are TRBV6-5 and TRBJ1-6; no clear D gene. Germline values: CDR1 MNHEY, CDR2 SVGAGI. The V end lost 2 bases, the J end lost 8 bases, and 13 bases lay between the germline ends. The CDR3 has 15 amino acids. CDR3 sequence: CASSYGRPRHSPLHF. The CDR3, as DNA: TGTGCCAGCAGTTACGGGAGACCCAGACATTCACCCCTCCACTTT.

CDR3 sequence reads: CASSKGRLTYEQYF. In DNA form, the CDR3 reads TGTGCCAGTAGTAAAGGGAGACTGACCTACGAGCAGTACTTC. The chain uses TRBV19 and TRBJ2-7; possibly TRBD2 for D (5 bases). CDR1 and CDR2 (germline): LNHDA, SQIVND (reference sequence). Trimming stripped 4 bases from V and 2 bases from J, with 12 bases between. The CDR3 is made up of 14 amino acids.

The V and J genes are TRBV28 and TRBJ1-1; TRBD1 might be the D (5 bases). Trimming took off 7 bases at V and 5 bases at J, with 17 bases between the two ends. CDR1 MDHEN and CDR2 SYDVKM come from the germline V gene. This CDR3 contains 14 residues. As DNA, the CDR3 is TGTGCCAGCAAATCAGTGGGGCAGCGGACTGAAGCTTTCTTT. Translation: CASKSVGQRTEAFF.

The rearrangement joins TRBV28 to TRBJ1-5; D unclear. Germline V gives CDR1 MDHEN, CDR2 SYDVKM. The CDR3 covers 12 residues. V lost 2 bases, J lost 9 bases, and 8 bases lay in between. This CDR3 is CASSLMERPQHF. The CDR3 nucleotides read TGTGCCAGCAGTTTAATGGAACGGCCCCAGCATTTT.

With regard to this clone: One end of the junction fails to match germline, which may point to a read error. The chain joins TRBV5-1 to TRBJ2-1; 12 bases are a match to TRBD2. Germline V gene lookup returns CDR1 SGHRS and CDR2 YFSETQ. CDR3 length: 17 residues. The CDR3 DNA reads TGCGCCGGCAGCCCGCCTACGGGACTAGCGGGCCAGGGTGAGCAGTTCTTC. Its translation: CAGSPPTGLAGQGEQFF.

The chain has TRBV11-2 and TRBJ1-1, with D unclear. The V gene lost 1 base and the J gene lost 3 bases, with 6 bases spanning the gap. In germline, CDR1 is SGHAT, CDR2 FQNNGV. The CDR3 covers 13 residues. The CDR3: CASSLGWYTEAFF. The CDR3 nucleotides read TGTGCCAGCAGCTTAGGGTGGTACACTGAAGCTTTCTTT. Using reference TRBV11-2 and TRBJ1-1 for the parts outside the CDR3, the full variable domain is EAGVAQSPRYKIIEKRQSVAFWCNPISGHATLYWYQQILGQGPKLLIQFQNNGVVDDSQLPKDRFSAERLKGVDSTLKIQPAKLEDSAVYLCASSLGWYTEAFFGQGTRLTVV.

The J gene is TRBJ1-2, the V gene TRBV9; D uncertain. The CDR3 covers 14 residues. Germline CDR1 is SGDLS and CDR2 is YYNGEE. Deletions cut 0 bases from V and 4 bases from J, with 10 bases between. Here the CDR3 reads CASSVVTASYGYTF. The DNA of the CDR3 is TGTGCCAGCAGCGTAGTCACAGCTAGCTATGGCTACACCTTC. Together with reference TRBV9 and TRBJ1-2, the CDR3 gives the full variable domain: DSGVTQTPKHLITATGQRVTLRCSPRSGDLSVYWYQQSLDQGLQFLIQYYNGEERAKGNILERFSAQQFPDLHSELNLSSLELGDSALYFCASSVVTASYGYTFGSGTRLTVV.

V is TRBV2 and J is TRBJ1-1, with TRBD1 matching over 9 bases. The CDR3 is 17 residues long. V shed 1 base and J 5 bases; nucleotides not matched to a gene: 11. Germline assignment: CDR1 SNHLY and CDR2 FYNNEI. CDR3 DNA sequence: TGTGCCAGCAGTGAAGACAGGGGGCTCACATCAAGTACTGAAGCTTTCTTT. Protein: CASSEDRGLTSSTEAFF.

The count of this clone is one. V usage is TRBV6-1 and J usage is TRBJ2-3, with 9 bases identical to TRBD2. Germline CDR1 reads MNHNS; CDR2 reads SASEGT. The length of the CDR3 is 14 residues. J gave up 4 bases and V 6 bases, and 5 bases lay outside the gene matches. The CDR3 bases are TGTGCCAGCAGGCCTAGCGGGGCCCCAGATACGCAGTATTTT. Amino acids: CASRPSGAPDTQYF.

The chain employs TRBV5-1 and TRBJ1-1; 9 positions match TRBD1. The CDR3 runs to 13 residues. In germline, CDR1 is SGHRS, CDR2 YFSETQ. Losses at the gene ends were 4 bases for V and 6 bases for J; bases not matched to a gene: 4. CDR3 coding DNA: TGCGCCAGCAGCATACAGGGGGCTGCTGAAGCTTTCTTT. It encodes CASSIQGAAEAFF.

The gene calls are TRBV7-2 and TRBJ2-1; D gene ambiguous. Germline values: CDR1 SGHTA, CDR2 FQGNSA. CDR3 size: 14 residues. V lost 4 bases and J 8 bases, leaving 15 bases between the germline ends. The CDR3 protein is CASSSLVVADEQFF. The CDR3, as DNA: TGTGCCAGCAGCTCCCTCGTGGTGGCGGATGAGCAGTTCTTC.

This sequence joins TRBV4-3 and TRBJ2-3, with no clear D. Germline CDR1 is LGHNA and CDR2 is YSLEER. CDR3 length equals 16 residues. Trimming left V 0 bases short and J 2 bases short, with 12 bases between. CDR3 loop: CASSQDRSDLTDTQYF. CDR3 in DNA: TGCGCCAGCAGCCAAGATCGGTCGGACCTCACAGATACGCAGTATTTT.

The gene calls are TRBV29-1 and TRBJ1-1; no clear D. The length of the CDR3 is 11 residues. Trimming cost V 4 bases and J 7 bases, with 10 bases left between them. CDR1 SQVTM and CDR2 ANQGSEA come from the germline V gene. This chain's CDR3 is CSVAALNEAFF. DNA of the CDR3: TGCAGCGTTGCGGCCCTCAATGAAGCTTTCTTT.

The rearrangement joins TRBV7-7 to TRBJ2-5, with 12 bases that match TRBD2. This CDR3 is 15 amino acids long. The V gene's germline CDR1 is SSHAT and CDR2 FNYEAQ (reference sequence). The junction had 7 bases not matched to a gene; V was cut back by 4 bases and J by 7 bases. The DNA of the CDR3 is TGTGCCAGCAGCTCACTGACTAGCGGGAGCGGGACCCAGTACTTC. Translated: CASSSLTSGSGTQYF.

The chain recombines TRBV27 with TRBJ1-4, with 9 bases matching TRBD1. Germline V gene lookup returns CDR1 MNHEY and CDR2 SMNVEV (reference sequence). J was trimmed by 6 bases and V by 5 bases; bases with no gene match: 7. The CDR3 extends over 15 amino acids. CDR3 bases: TGTGCCAGCAGTCCAACACAGGGGGCATATGAAAAACTGTTTTTT. The encoded protein is CASSPTQGAYEKLFF.